The next 30 T cell receptor beta chains were all read from a single sample in a study of cytomegalovirus exposure and HLA in healthy donors. Amplification used 60 Vbeta primers and 13 Jbeta primers. Repertoires were generated with immunoSEQ multiplex PCR, while TCRdb's copy carries only in-frame clones and drops some. The sample lists around 100,000 clones; around 76% were seen once. Material for sequencing was PBMCs. These receptors all stem from a woman aged 18-30 years in good health and CMV-seropositive.

The CDR3 is CASSLGRAGGLPDTQYF. CDR3 DNA: TGCGCCAGCAGCTTGGGAAGAGCGGGGGGGCTCCCAGATACGCAGTATTTT. The rearrangement uses TRBV5-1 and TRBJ2-3; TRBD2 matches at 10 bases. CDR3 length equals 17 residues. Trimming took 0 bases from V and 4 from J; bases not matched to a gene: 8. Germline V lookup: CDR1 SGHRS, CDR2 YFSETQ.

The CDR3 loop reads CASRTGVYEQYF. For the CDR3, the DNA is TGTGCCAGCAGAACAGGGGTTTACGAGCAGTACTTC. The chain combines TRBV27 with TRBJ2-7, with 7 bases identical to TRBD1. The germline V gene encodes CDR1 MNHEY and CDR2 SMNVEV (reference sequence). This CDR3 comprises 12 residues. After removal of 6 bases from V and 4 bases from J, the junction contained 3 bases not matched to a gene.

This chain links TRBV18 with TRBJ2-3; D is ambiguous. Germline assignment: CDR1 KGHSH and CDR2 LQKENI. The CDR3 is made up of 14 amino acids. The ends were cut back, 0 bases at V and 2 bases at J, with 6 bases in the middle. CDR3 region: CASSPPLSTDTQYF. Here the CDR3 DNA reads TGTGCCAGCTCACCACCGTTATCCACAGATACGCAGTATTTT.

This clone was found once. The chain couples TRBV27 to TRBJ1-4; D might be TRBD1 (5 bases). Germline-derived CDR1 and CDR2 are MNHEY and SMNVEV (reference sequence). The CDR3 totals 15 residues. The V gene lost 5 bases and the J gene lost 8 bases, with 18 bases spanning the gap. The CDR3 DNA is TGTGCCAGCAGTCCTTCCGGGGGAGGTCGGGAAAAACTGTTTTTT. Its protein is CASSPSGGGREKLFF.

DNA of the CDR3: TGCGCCAGCAGTCCCCGCGTGTCGAACACCGGGGAGCTGTTTTTT. Its protein product is CASSPRVSNTGELFF. The genes are TRBV10-1 and TRBJ2-2; D unresolved. This CDR3 has 15 amino acids. Trimming removed 5 bases from V and 0 bases from J, with 10 bases in between. Germline V gene sequence: CDR1 WNHNN, CDR2 SYGVQD (reference sequence).

The CDR3 DNA is TGCGCCAGCAGCCAAGACGTGTCAGGCTACAATGAGCAGTTCTTC. Amino acid sequence: CASSQDVSGYNEQFF. The genes are TRBV4-1 and TRBJ2-1; D gene ambiguous. This CDR3 comprises 15 residues. Germline V CDR1 and CDR2: MGHRA, YSYEKL. Trimming stripped 0 bases from V and 3 bases from J, with 9 bases between.

This chain uses TRBV7-6 with TRBJ1-5; D ambiguous. V lost 1 base and J 4 bases, leaving 8 bases between the germline ends. The V gene's germline CDR1 is SGHVS and CDR2 FNYEAQ. CDR3 size: 14 residues. The CDR3 region is CASSLESGNQPQHF. DNA for the CDR3: TGTGCCAGCAGCTTAGAATCCGGTAATCAGCCCCAGCATTTT.

This clone was seen a few times. This chain uses TRBV27 with TRBJ2-7, with D tentatively TRBD2 (5 bases). This CDR3 has 14 residues. With 5 bases removed from V and 9 bases from J, the gap between germline ends came to 20 bases. Per the germline V gene, CDR1 is MNHEY and CDR2 is SMNVEV (reference sequence). CDR3 sequence reads: CASSPLLSDFLQYF. The CDR3, as DNA: TGTGCCAGCAGTCCCCTCCTCTCGGACTTCCTGCAGTACTTC.

This rearrangement joins TRBV19 to TRBJ2-6, with 8 bases that match TRBD1. Germline V gives CDR1 LNHDA, CDR2 SQIVND (reference sequence). This CDR3 comprises 15 residues. V trimming: 8 bases; J trimming: 4 bases; junction bases outside the gene matches: 7. The CDR3 spells CASLAGGQGANVLTF. The CDR3 DNA sequence: TGTGCCAGTTTGGCAGGGGGCCAAGGGGCCAACGTCCTGACTTTC.

The chain employs TRBV5-6 and TRBJ1-2, with TRBD1 matching over 11 bases. CDR1 and CDR2 from the germline V gene are SGHDT and YYEEEE. The CDR3 is 16 residues long. V shed 7 bases, J shed 4 bases, and the junction held 12 bases outside the gene matches. The CDR3 region has the DNA TGTGCCAGCGCTGACGGACAGGGGGCTCCATCCTATGGCTACACCTTC. This encodes CASADGQGAPSYGYTF.

V and J are TRBV6-5 and TRBJ1-4, with 10 bases fitting TRBD1. V trimming: 8 bases; J trimming: 8 bases; junction bases outside the gene matches: 8. CDR1 and CDR2 (germline): MNHEY, SVGAGI. The CDR3 loop spans 14 amino acids. This CDR3 reads CASSRDRGKEKLFF. The CDR3 nucleotides read TGTGCCAGCTCTCGGGACAGGGGAAAAGAAAAACTGTTTTTT.

V and J are TRBV30 and TRBJ2-2, with 13 positions matching TRBD2. CDR1 and CDR2 from the germline V gene are GTSNPN and SVGIG (reference sequence). Trimming removed 3 bases from V and 6 bases from J; junction bases left unmatched: 1. This CDR3 comprises 14 residues. DNA of the CDR3: TGTGCCTGGAGGGGACTAGCGGGACCCGGGGAGCTGTTTTTT. As protein: CAWRGLAGPGELFF. Complete variable domain (other parts from reference TRBV30 and TRBJ2-2): SQTIHQWPATLVQPVGSPLSLECTVEGTSNPNLYWYRQAAGRGLQLLFYSVGIGQISSEVPQNLSASRPQDRQFILSSKKLLLSDSGFYLCAWRGLAGPGELFFGEGSRLTVL.

The genes are TRBV19 and TRBJ2-7; possibly TRBD2 for D (6 bases). Germline CDR1 reads LNHDA; CDR2 reads SQIVND (reference sequence). There are 13 residues in the CDR3. Trimming stripped 7 bases from V and 5 bases from J, with 15 bases between. The CDR3 DNA is TGTGCCAGTACCCCCGGGGGTCGGCACGAGCAGTACTTC. Protein product: CASTPGGRHEQYF.

This clone was detected ten times or more. CDR3 coding DNA: TGTGCCAGCAGCACCCAGTCGAACACTGAAGCTTTCTTT. This encodes CASSTQSNTEAFF. This chain links TRBV5-6 with TRBJ1-1; D not certain. The CDR3 length is 13 residues. CDR1 and CDR2 (germline): SGHDT, YYEEEE. V lost 4 bases, J lost 1 base, and 8 bases lay in between.

This clone was picked up one time. The chain couples TRBV7-9 to TRBJ1-1, with 12 nucleotides matching TRBD1. V shed 5 bases, J shed 5 bases, and the junction held 3 bases outside the gene matches. This CDR3 has 14 residues. The germline gives CDR1 SEHNR, CDR2 FQNEAQ (reference sequence). The CDR3 coding sequence is TGTGCCAGCAGCCAGGGACAGGGGGCGACTGAAGCTTTCTTT. As protein: CASSQGQGATEAFF.

This chain's CDR3 is CASSLWGGRGEQFF. CDR3 DNA sequence: TGCGCCAGCAGCTTGTGGGGGGGTAGGGGTGAGCAGTTCTTC. The V call is TRBV5-1, the J call TRBJ2-1, with TRBD2 matching over 7 bases. Losses at the gene ends were 1 base for V and 9 bases for J; bases not matched to a gene: 7. CDR1 and CDR2 (germline): SGHRS, YFSETQ. CDR3 length: 14 residues. The full variable domain, its missing parts supplied by reference TRBV5-1 and TRBJ2-1, is KAGVTQTPRYLIKTRGQQVTLSCSPISGHRSVSWYQQTPGQGLQFLFEYFSETQRNKGNFPGRFSGRQFSNSRSEMNVSTLELGDSALYLCASSLWGGRGEQFFGPGTRLTVL.

V and J are TRBV4-3 and TRBJ2-7; tentative D call: TRBD2 (5 bases). Germline V lookup: CDR1 LGHNA, CDR2 YSLEER. Trimming took off 1 base at V and 6 bases at J, with 19 bases between the two ends. CDR3 size: 16 residues. CDR3 in amino acids: CASSQGGITTPSEQYF. Written as DNA, the CDR3 is TGCGCCAGCAGCCAAGGAGGGATAACTACTCCCTCCGAGCAGTACTTC.

The chain couples TRBV7-2 to TRBJ2-1; 10 bases are a match to TRBD2. In germline, CDR1 is SGHTA, CDR2 FQGNSA. CDR3 size: 19 residues. V was pared by 4 bases and J by 0 bases, with 12 bases of the junction left unmatched. CDR3 residues: CASSSHSRSGRSSYNEQFF. CDR3 in DNA: TGTGCCAGCAGCTCCCATTCACGTAGCGGGAGGAGCTCCTACAATGAGCAGTTCTTC.

The chain recombines TRBV28 with TRBJ2-3; 10 positions match TRBD2. This CDR3 comprises 13 residues. CDR1 is MDHEN and CDR2 is SYDVKM in the germline V gene. The junction had 5 bases not matched to a gene; V was cut back by 8 bases and J by 6 bases. CDR3 coding DNA: TGTGCCAGCCTAGCGGGAGATGGGGATACGCAGTATTTT. As protein: CASLAGDGDTQYF.

The chain has TRBV7-3 and TRBJ2-5; 12 nucleotides match TRBD2. The CDR3 is made up of 16 amino acids. Germline CDR1 reads SGHTA; CDR2 reads FQGTGA. J gave up 5 bases and V 2 bases, and 6 bases lay outside the gene matches. The CDR3 is CASSLGGTSGQETQYF. The DNA for the CDR3 is TGTGCCAGCAGCTTAGGGGGGACTAGCGGGCAGGAGACCCAGTACTTC.

As regards this clone: This likely traces to a read error, being one base from a far larger clone. The identical CDR3 is also encoded by other nucleotide sequences in the sample. The rearrangement joins TRBV7-9 to TRBJ2-7, with 8 bases identical to TRBD1. Germline V lookup: CDR1 SEHNR, CDR2 FQNEAQ (reference sequence). This CDR3 has 15 residues. CDR3 region: CASSLGRTWDRSLDF. CDR3 DNA: TGTGCGAGCAGCTTAGGAAGGACGTGGGACAGGAGCTTGGACTTC.

The chain joins TRBV11-2 to TRBJ1-6, with 11 nucleotides matching TRBD1. CDR1 and CDR2 from the germline V gene are SGHAT and FQNNGV. The CDR3 totals 16 residues. Trimming at V came to 1 base and at J to 9 bases, leaving 5 bases not matched to a gene. The CDR3 DNA reads TGTGCCAGCAGCTTAGGGACAGGGGGCGCCGGTTCACCCCTCCACTTT. It yields the protein CASSLGTGGAGSPLHF.

The chain uses TRBV5-4 and TRBJ2-5, with 8 bases lining up with TRBD1. The junction had 8 bases not matched to a gene; V was cut back by 6 bases and J by 4 bases. Per germline, CDR1 SGHNT and CDR2 YYREEE (reference sequence). This CDR3 spans 14 amino acids. The CDR3 sequence is CASTLDRGTETQYF. The CDR3 DNA reads as TGTGCCAGCACCCTAGACAGGGGAACAGAGACCCAGTACTTC.

The chain uses TRBV7-9 and TRBJ1-3; 7 nucleotides agree with TRBD1. The germline V gene has CDR1 SEHNR and CDR2 FQNEAQ (reference sequence). The CDR3 runs to 16 residues. Trimming removed 5 bases from V and 3 bases from J; junction bases left unmatched: 10. In DNA form, the CDR3 reads TGTGCCAGCAGCCCCTCCGCAGGGACAGTTGGAAACACCATATATTTT. Translated: CASSPSAGTVGNTIYF.

With respect to this clone: The identical CDR3 is also encoded by other nucleotide sequences in the sample. The genes are TRBV5-1 and TRBJ1-5; D is possibly TRBD1 (5 bases). Per the germline V gene, CDR1 is SGHRS and CDR2 is YFSETQ. The CDR3 is 14 residues long. V lost 0 bases and J lost 3, with 7 bases in between. The CDR3 loop is CASSLGGVNQPQHF. The CDR3 DNA is TGCGCCAGCAGCTTGGGGGGCGTCAATCAGCCCCAGCATTTT.

In its sample, this clone was seen a few times. This chain joins TRBV23-1 and TRBJ1-5; D gene uncertain. TRBV23-1 falls under the ORF class, with uncertain function. The ends were cut back, 3 bases at V and 9 bases at J, with 18 bases in the middle. The CDR3 length is 15 residues. The CDR3: CASSHPRRILGPQHF. The CDR3 DNA is TGCGCCAGCAGTCACCCGAGGCGGATCTTGGGGCCCCAGCATTTT.

V gene TRBV6-5 combines with J gene TRBJ2-1, with a possible D match to TRBD2 (6 bases). The CDR3 extends over 15 amino acids. V lost 4 bases and J 4 bases, leaving 14 bases between the germline ends. Germline CDR1 MNHEY, CDR2 SVGAGI. CDR3 sequence reads: CASSSPSGPYNEQFF. Here the CDR3 DNA reads TGTGCCAGCAGTTCCCCCAGCGGGCCTTACAATGAGCAGTTCTTC.

Remarks on this clone: Germline and junction disagree at one end, which may indicate a read error. The chain links TRBV10-3 to TRBJ1-5; no firm D call. Germline-derived CDR1 and CDR2 are ENHRY and SYGVKD. This CDR3 is 14 amino acids long. As DNA, the CDR3 is TGTGCCATCAGTGTAGCTGGTAGCGATCAGCCCCAGCATTTT. It is translated as CAISVAGSDQPQHF.

The V and J genes are TRBV10-1 and TRBJ2-3, with 12 bases aligning to TRBD2. Per the germline V gene, CDR1 is WNHNN and CDR2 is SYGVQD (reference sequence). The junction had 7 bases not matched to a gene; V was cut back by 7 bases and J by 5 bases. The CDR3 is 15 residues long. The CDR3, as DNA: TGCGCCAGCACCCCGACTAGCGGGGGTGGAGATACGCAGTATTTT. Encoded protein: CASTPTSGGGDTQYF.

The rearrangement links TRBV15 to TRBJ1-1, with no clear D. Germline CDR1 reads LNHNV; CDR2 reads YYDKDF (reference sequence). The V end was cut by 3 bases, the J end by 4 bases, with 12 bases between. This CDR3 spans 14 amino acids. Here the CDR3 reads CATSRSGYGTEAFF. In DNA, the CDR3 is TGTGCCACCAGCAGGTCGGGGTACGGCACTGAAGCTTTCTTT.